The T cell receptor (beta chain) described here comes from a study of CD8 T cells in Susac syndrome. RNA in amounts of about 0.5 to 1 ug was reverse transcribed with random hexamers. TCRdb reprocessed the immunoSEQ multiplex PCR reads with MiXCR, giving one entry per CDR3 protein. Of roughly 110,000 distinct CDR3 sequences listed, about 90% were seen once; the top ten hold roughly 0.11%. CDR1 MNHEY and CDR2 SVGEGT come from the germline V gene. The CDR3 has 17 amino acids. Trimming cost V 7 bases and J 0 bases, with 18 bases left between them. The sequenced sample was CD8+ T cells from PBMCs. The chain employs TRBV6-2 or TRBV6-3 and TRBJ2-2; D possibly corresponds to TRBD2 (5 bases). The clonotype originates from a human donor in good health. The CDR3 sequence is CASKEGRAFTNTGELFF. DNA for the CDR3: TGTGCCAGCAAAGAGGGCCGGGCGTTTACGAACACCGGGGAGCTGTTTTTT.